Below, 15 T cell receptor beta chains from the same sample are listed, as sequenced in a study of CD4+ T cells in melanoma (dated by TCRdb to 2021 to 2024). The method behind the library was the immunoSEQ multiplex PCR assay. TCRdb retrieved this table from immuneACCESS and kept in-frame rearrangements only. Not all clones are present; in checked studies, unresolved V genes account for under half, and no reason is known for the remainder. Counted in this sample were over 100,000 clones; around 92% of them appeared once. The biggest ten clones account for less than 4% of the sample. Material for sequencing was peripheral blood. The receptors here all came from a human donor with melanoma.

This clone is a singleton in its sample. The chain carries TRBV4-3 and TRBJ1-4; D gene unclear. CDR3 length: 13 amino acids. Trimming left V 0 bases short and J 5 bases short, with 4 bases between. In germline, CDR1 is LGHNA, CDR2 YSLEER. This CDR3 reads CASSQEVNEKLFF. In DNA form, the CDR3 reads TGCGCCAGCAGCCAAGAAGTGAATGAAAAACTGTTTTTT.

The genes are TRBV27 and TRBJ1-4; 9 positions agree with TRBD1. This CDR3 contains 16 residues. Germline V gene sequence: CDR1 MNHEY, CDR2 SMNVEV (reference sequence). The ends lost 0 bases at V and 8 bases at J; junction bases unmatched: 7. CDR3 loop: CASSLSRGQGWEKLFF. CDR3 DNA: TGTGCCAGCAGTTTATCGCGGGGACAGGGTTGGGAAAAACTGTTTTTT.

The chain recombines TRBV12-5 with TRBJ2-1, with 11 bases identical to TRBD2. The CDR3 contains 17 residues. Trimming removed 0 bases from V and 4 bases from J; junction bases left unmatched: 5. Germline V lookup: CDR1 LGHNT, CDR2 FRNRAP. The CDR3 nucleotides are TGTGCTAGTGGTTTGGTTAGGCTAGCGGGAGGTTACAATGAGCAGTTCTTC. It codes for CASGLVRLAGGYNEQFF.

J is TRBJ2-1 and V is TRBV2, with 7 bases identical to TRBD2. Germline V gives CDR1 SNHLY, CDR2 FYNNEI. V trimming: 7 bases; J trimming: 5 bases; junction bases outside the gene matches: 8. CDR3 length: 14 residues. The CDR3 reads CASIRRERDNEQFF. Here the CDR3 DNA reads TGTGCCAGCATCCGGCGGGAGAGGGACAATGAGCAGTTCTTC.

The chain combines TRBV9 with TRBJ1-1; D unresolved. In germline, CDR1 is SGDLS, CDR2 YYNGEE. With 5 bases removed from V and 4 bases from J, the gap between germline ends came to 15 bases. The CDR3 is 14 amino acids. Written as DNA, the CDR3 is TGTGCCAGCAGGACCATGACGGAACCCACTGAAGCTTTCTTT. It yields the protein CASRTMTEPTEAFF.

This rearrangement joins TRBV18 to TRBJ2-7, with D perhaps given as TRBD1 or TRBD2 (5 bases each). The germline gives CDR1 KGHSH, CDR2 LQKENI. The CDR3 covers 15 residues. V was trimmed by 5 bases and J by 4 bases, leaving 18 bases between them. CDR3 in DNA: TGTGCCAGCTCAAACAACATGGGGGTTGGGTACGAGCAGTACTTC. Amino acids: CASSNNMGVGYEQYF.

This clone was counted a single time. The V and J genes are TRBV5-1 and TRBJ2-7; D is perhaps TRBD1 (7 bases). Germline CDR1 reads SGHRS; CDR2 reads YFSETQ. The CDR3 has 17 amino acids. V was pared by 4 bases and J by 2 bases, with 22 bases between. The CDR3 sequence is CASSPLFRGASPYEQYF. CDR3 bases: TGCGCCAGCAGCCCACTTTTCAGGGGGGCCTCCCCCTACGAGCAGTACTTC.

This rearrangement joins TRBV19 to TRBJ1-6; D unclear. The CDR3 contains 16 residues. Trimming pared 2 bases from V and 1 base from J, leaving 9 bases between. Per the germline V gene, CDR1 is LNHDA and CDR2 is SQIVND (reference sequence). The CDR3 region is CASSITPGSYNSPLHF. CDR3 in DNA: TGTGCCAGTAGTATAACCCCCGGATCCTATAATTCACCCCTCCACTTT.

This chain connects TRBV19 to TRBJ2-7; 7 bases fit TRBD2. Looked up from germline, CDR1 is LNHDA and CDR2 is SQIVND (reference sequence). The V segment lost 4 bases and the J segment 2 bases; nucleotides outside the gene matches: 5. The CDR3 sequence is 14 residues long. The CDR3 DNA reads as TGTGCCAGTAGTAGCGGGACTACAACCTACGAGCAGTACTTC. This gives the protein CASSSGTTTYEQYF. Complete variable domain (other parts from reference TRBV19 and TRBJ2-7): DGGITQSPKYLFRKEGQNVTLSCEQNLNHDAMYWYRQDPGQGLRLIYYSQIVNDFQKGDIAEGYSVSREKKESFPLTVTSAQKNPTAFYLCASSSGTTTYEQYFGPGTRLTVT.

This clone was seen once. CDR3 residues: CASSPGTEDEQFF. DNA of the CDR3: TGTGCCAGCTCACCAGGGACAGAAGATGAGCAGTTCTTC. The chain is built from TRBV18 and TRBJ2-1, with 7 bases identical to TRBD1. Unmatched junction bases numbered 3, after V lost 2 bases and J lost 8 bases. The CDR3 spans 13 residues. Germline V gene lookup returns CDR1 KGHSH and CDR2 LQKENI.

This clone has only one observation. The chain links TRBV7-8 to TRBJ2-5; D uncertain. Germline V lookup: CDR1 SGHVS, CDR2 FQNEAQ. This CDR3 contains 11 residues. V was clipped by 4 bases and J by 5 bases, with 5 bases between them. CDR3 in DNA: TGTGCCAGCAGCTCTCGTGAGACCCAGTACTTC. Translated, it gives CASSSRETQYF.

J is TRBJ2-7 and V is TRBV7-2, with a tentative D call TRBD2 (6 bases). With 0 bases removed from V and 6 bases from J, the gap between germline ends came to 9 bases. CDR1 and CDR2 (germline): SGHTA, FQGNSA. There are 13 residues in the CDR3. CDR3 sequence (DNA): TGTGCCAGCAGCTTAGCGCGGGGATTCGAGCAGTACTTC. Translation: CASSLARGFEQYF. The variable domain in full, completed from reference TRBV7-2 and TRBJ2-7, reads GAGVSQSPSNKVTEKGKDVELRCDPISGHTALYWYRQSLGQGLEFLIYFQGNSAPDKSGLPSDRFSAERTGGSVSTLTIQRTQQEDSAVYLCASSLARGFEQYFGPGTRLTVT.

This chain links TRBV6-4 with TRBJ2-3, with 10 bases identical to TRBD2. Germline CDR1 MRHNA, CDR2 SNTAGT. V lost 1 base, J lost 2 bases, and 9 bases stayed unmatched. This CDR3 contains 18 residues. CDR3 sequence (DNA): TGTGCCAGCAGTGACTTTCCGGCTAGCGGGAGTCCCACAGATACGCAGTATTTT. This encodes CASSDFPASGSPTDTQYF.

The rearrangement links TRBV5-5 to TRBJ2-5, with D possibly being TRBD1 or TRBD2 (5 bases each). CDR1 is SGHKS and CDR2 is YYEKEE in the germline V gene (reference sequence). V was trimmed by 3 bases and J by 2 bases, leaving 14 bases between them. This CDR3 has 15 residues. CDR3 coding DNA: TGTGCCAGCAGCTCGGGGCTAGCTCAGCAAGAGACCCAGTACTTC. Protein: CASSSGLAQQETQYF.

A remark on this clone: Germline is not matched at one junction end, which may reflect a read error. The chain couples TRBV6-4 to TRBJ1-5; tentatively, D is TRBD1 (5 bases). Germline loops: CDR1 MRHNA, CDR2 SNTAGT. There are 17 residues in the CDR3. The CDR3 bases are TGTGCCAGCCGGGGGGGGGTGAAGGTTACTAGCAGTCAGCCCCAGCATTTT. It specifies CASRGGVKVTSSQPQHF.